The source of this T cell receptor beta chain is a study of CD4 T cells in relation to SARS-CoV-2 and coronaviruses. About the research overall: Controls used an HIV-1 Nef peptide pool or no peptide. Study results and limitations: No crossreactivity against non-spike viral proteins was tested here. Each donor contributed either pre-pandemic or post-infection samples, not both.

This clone appeared once. Its matching antigen is unknown. The CDR3 loop spans 12 amino acids. Per germline, CDR1 SNHLY and CDR2 FYNNEI. Trimming cost V 4 bases and J 2 bases, with 5 bases left between them. Generated by immunoSEQ multiplex PCR, the TCRdb table keeps only in-frame clones and is missing some. The sample comprises almost 30,000 clones, over 75% of which are singletons, and about 14% rests with the top ten. Before the COVID-19 pandemic, during about 2010-2018, CD4+ T cells were taken from unexposed donors. Isolation of CD4+ T cells took place after about 10 days in culture. Each well had 2.1 million or so PBMCs in roughly 5% human AB serum with IL-2.

Input material: CD4+ T cells from PBMCs, cultured in vitro. V gene TRBV2 combines with J gene TRBJ2-5; no clear D. The receptor comes from a human donor in good health. The CDR3 coding sequence is TGTGCCAGCAGTGCCCTTCAAGAGACCCAGTACTTC. Residues: CASSALQETQYF.